This T cell receptor (beta chain) was captured in a study of post-analysis software for immune sequencing data (dated by TCRdb to the mid-2010s). At the level of the whole study: Disease courses on record covered relapsing-remitting, secondary progressive and progressive-relapsing multiple sclerosis, though some patients had no subtype annotation. Patient repertoires were compared against about a dozen previously published healthy control repertoires from donors aged about 6 to 26 years. A subset of samples was prepared in parallel using single-end sample barcoding, then pooled and co-amplified after Illumina adapter ligation.

Overall study outcomes, separate from this receptor: When samples were clustered directly using the F measure, samples prepared in the same batch co-clustered strongly, which prompted a batch-effect correction. Compared with controls, multiple sclerosis patients had significantly lower normalized Chao1 diversity, a finding suggesting substantial peripheral T-cell clonal expansion. Roughly 5 TRBV segments, including TRBV5-6, TRBV5-1 and TRBV20-1, were significantly more frequent in patients than controls. The control group was slightly older than the multiple sclerosis patient group.

Library prep was done by PCR. For sequencing, an Illumina HiSeq 2500 was employed. To reduce PCR and sequencing biases, unique molecular identifiers were incorporated into the TCR beta cDNA libraries. Approximately 500,000 cDNA molecules were obtained for every 1 to 10 million input T cells, so each molecule roughly corresponded to one T cell. The patient libraries were prepared and sequenced with the same protocol used for the earlier healthy control dataset. Within a given batch, samples were prepared together, multiplexed and sequenced on the same HiSeq lane. In the original analysis: Raw barcoded reads were processed with MIGEC, and single-read molecular identifier groups were discarded before consensus assembly and CDR3 extraction. VDJtools was used for post-analysis of the clonotype tables, with diversity normalized by down-sampling every dataset to the smallest sample size. Repertoire overlap clustering matched CDR3 amino acid but not nucleotide sequences to correct batch-related cross-sample contamination. Using fastp trimming at Q25 and MiXCR clonotype assembly, TCRdb reanalyzed the public sequencing data and kept in-frame beta chains. Rows are combined by CDR3 protein, so each entry shows the most common genes and DNA. The V and J calls follow TCRdb's processing rather than the paper's. The sample table records more than 450,000 distinct CDR3 sequences; less than 40% of these occur just once. The ten largest make up less than 6% of the sample.

About this clonotype: Its antigen has not been determined. The record has no base qualities; no much larger clone is one base away.

To demonstrate the VDJtools post-analysis software, the study profiled TCR beta repertoires from the peripheral blood of 10 to 15 young patients with multiple sclerosis. The patients with multiple sclerosis were children and adolescents between about 6 and 15 years of age. The junction shows trimming of 0 bases on V and 8 bases on J, plus 17 bases between the germline ends. The CDR3 spans 15 residues, from the cysteine through the phenylalanine. The read is trimmed to its CDR3 DNA, 45 bases read in frame from base 1. CDR1 and CDR2, looked up from the germline V gene (reference sequence), are DFQATT and SNEGSKA.

Sample: blood. The clonotype was recovered from a girl younger than 18 with multiple sclerosis. The V and J genes are TRBV20-1 and TRBJ2-4, and the D gene may be TRBD1, 5 bases matching. The nucleotides are TGCAGTGCTAGAGACCCGGCTTTGGGGCTAGACATTCAGTACTTC. It specifies CSARDPALGLDIQYF.